This TCR beta chain was sequenced in a study of beta chain features in type 1 diabetes (dated by TCRdb to 2016 to 2018). Context from the whole study: Mean age, gender distribution, total cell number and subset yield were not different between patients and healthy donors. In the study, TCRB repertoires of sorted circulating CD4+ T cell subsets from recently diagnosed type 1 diabetes patients were compared with those of matched healthy donors. Naive and central memory subsets were obtained from all 30 or so donors, but regulatory and stem cell-like memory subsets were isolated from only 8 patients and roughly 8 healthy donors. A total of 85 million to 110 million sorted cells were examined across all samples, and RNA yield correlated strongly with the number of cells per subset. What the research found in general, with its limitations: Naive, central memory and regulatory TCRB repertoires appeared more similar among patients than among healthy donors. At VDJ recombination sites, type 1 diabetes patients had fewer insertions and more deleted nucleotides, which implies abnormalities in thymic rearrangement. Because cDNA was sequenced instead of genomic DNA, activated cells with high expression could be over-represented, although the groups did not differ in activation or CD3 levels. Shorter templates might be favored by PCR, yet because patient and control samples were amplified and corrected together, any such skew would affect both groups equally. Because the HLA sub-analyses included only small numbers of individuals, any influence of HLA type on TCRB rearrangement was left unresolved. Type 1 diabetes patients showed a moderate but significant shortening of TCRB CDR3 length in all four CD4+ subsets.

From its cysteine to its phenylalanine, the CDR3 spans 17 amino acids. Only the CDR3 DNA stays, 51 bases, in frame from base 1. The germline V end is reduced by 7 bases and the J end by 6 bases; junction bases left unmatched: 10. The germline V gene encodes CDR1 SGHTA and CDR2 FQGNSA. Each donor gave one peripheral blood draw, averaging approximately 120 mL, which was collected into heparinised tubes. Using a panel that included CD45RO, CCR7, CD25, CD127, CD95 and CD27, naive, central memory, regulatory and stem cell-like memory CD4+ T cells were sorted on a BD FACSAria II. Every sorted population had a purity above 95%. Right away, PBMCs were isolated by Lymphoprep density gradient centrifugation and were stained directly, with no culture step. So that batch effects would be minimized, each experiment stained and sorted samples in pairs, pairing one healthy donor with one patient. All of the isolated RNA was reverse transcribed with the High Capacity cDNA Reverse Transcription Kit, so expressed TCRB transcripts were sequenced. Deep immunoSEQ sequencing was applied to naive, central memory and regulatory T cell samples, giving an average of roughly 3.5 million total reads per sample. After sorted cells were lysed in RLT buffer, RNA was extracted with DNase-treated RNeasy Micro or Mini kits, with the choice depending on cell number. To prevent cross-contamination, every cell subset was processed on its own, while patient and healthy donor samples were processed together. TCRB sequences were amplified from cDNA with the immunoSEQ multiplex PCR, producing 87-bp fragments spanning the CDR3 region. Amplicons were sequenced on the Illumina HiSeq platform. Processing in the source paper ran as follows. Synthetic template baselines were used to correct PCR bias computationally, reads within Hamming distance 2 were collapsed, and singletons that could not be merged were discarded. By aligning reads against IMGT, V, D and J genes, CDR3 length, and insertions or deletions at six rearrangement sites were assigned. Within each subset, clonotype counts were normalized to sorted cell number, and only after that were true diversity and Gini coefficients computed with the tcR R package. The overlap coefficient, calculated on TCRB nucleotide sequences, was used to quantify repertoire sharing. Out-of-frame TCRB sequences from naive cells were analyzed to stand in for the pre-selection repertoire. TCRdb obtained this table from immuneACCESS and retained in-frame rearrangements with V and J assigned. These tables miss some clones; where compared with another copy, unresolved V genes account for less than half of the shortfall, and the remainder is unexplained. The V and J calls and clone size are taken from that table; D and trimming were inferred from the DNA. The sample table lists about 250,000 clones, 13% to 15% of them with a count of one. More than 0.02% of the sample lies in the top ten.

On this clone itself: Its target antigen remains unknown. The record has no base qualities; no much larger clone is one base away.

Sample: naive CD4+ T cells from blood. The cell subset or site label corresponds to: true naive CD4+ T cells. This sequence was found in a woman in her thirties or forties in good health. The chain is made from TRBV7-2 and TRBJ2-3, and 16 junctional nucleotides match TRBD2. In nucleotide form, the sequence is TGTGCCAGCACGGGGACTAGCGGGGGGGCGGGACGTGATACGCAGTATTTT. This yields the protein CASTGTSGGAGRDTQYF.